These T cell receptor beta chains were read from a single sample in a study of blood T cell repertoires in COVID-19. Produced via immunoSEQ multiplex PCR; TCRdb's table is partial and in-frame only. Of around 100,000 clones in the sample, about nine tenths were seen once. The material sequenced was peripheral blood. The receptors originated from a man aged 55 to 70 with COVID-19, enrolled during active disease. The conserved cysteine and the conserved F or W are not part of the CDR3 here.

v_gene	j_gene	CDR3aa
TRBV2	TRBJ1-1	ASSVGTGTEAF
TRBV5-1	TRBJ1-1	ASSPEGFVAEAF
TRBV6-2/TRBV6-3	TRBJ2-1	ASSPGWGGDEQF
TRBV4-1	TRBJ2-5	ASSRDTGTSGNQETQY
TRBV24-1	TRBJ1-4	ATSSGTGHEKLF
TRBV28	TRBJ2-1	ASSSERHNEQF
TRBV29-1	TRBJ1-2	SVDESYGYT
TRBV30	TRBJ1-3	AWPTGTGNTIY
TRBV14	TRBJ2-5	ASSWTAQETQY
TRBV10-3	TRBJ2-7	AISGGSYEQY
TRBV18	TRBJ2-5	ASSPQERETQY
TRBV9	TRBJ2-5	ASSVGIDQETQY
TRBV4-1	TRBJ2-7	ASSSRGDTYEQY
TRBV5-4	TRBJ2-2	ASSRWLAGAGTGELF
TRBV19	TRBJ2-3	ASSLRSRTSGFSTDTQY
TRBV24-1	TRBJ2-1	ATSDYTGTQQF
TRBV28	TRBJ2-5	ASSSFEANQETQY
TRBV19	TRBJ1-5	ASTFQGNQPQH
TRBV7-3	TRBJ2-6	ASSLQGSYRASGANVLT
TRBV5-5	TRBJ1-2	ASSLDAGDYGYT
TRBV6-2/TRBV6-3	TRBJ1-1	ASSRRGGNTEAF
TRBV15	TRBJ2-1	ATSRGGLAGGRYNEQF
TRBV6-5	TRBJ1-1	ASTPTGESTEAF
TRBV19	TRBJ2-2	ASRTGTGPYGELF
TRBV5-1	TRBJ1-4	ASSLVGTGEGKLF
TRBV7-9	TRBJ1-4	ASSPQGATNEKLF
TRBV5-1	TRBJ2-7	ASSLGGAGRYEQY
TRBV7-9	TRBJ2-7	ASSSRGPYEQY
TRBV24-1	TRBJ1-1	ATSQRQGAEAF
TRBV27	TRBJ1-4	ASSLGQGDEKLF
TRBV24-1	TRBJ2-1	ATSDPRQGLNEQF
TRBV14	TRBJ2-5	ASSRIGRKETQY
TRBV27	TRBJ1-4	ASARTEASEKLF
TRBV19	TRBJ2-7	ASSIGAAPSYEQY
TRBV30	TRBJ2-1	AWRSGSTRNEQF
TRBV4-2	TRBJ1-2	ASSQDLNQGGYGYT
TRBV28	TRBJ2-1	ASSLWGQGTNEQF
TRBV5-1	TRBJ2-3	ASSLEPSGRVDTQY
TRBV3-1/TRBV3-2	TRBJ2-7	ASSQGRRVSEQY
TRBV4-1	TRBJ2-1	ASSQSGTSGSNEQF
TRBV10-1	TRBJ2-1	ASSDAAGGSYNEQF